Sequencing of this TCR beta chain was carried out in a study of human T cells and chemical hapten exposure. Study context: The study traced per-sample TCR yield variation mainly to small differences in pooled library volumes.

The study, taken as a whole, reports: DPC sensitization produced no change in TCRs with frequency above 1 in 1000.

From whole blood left unfractionated, total RNA was extracted. This clonotype was picked up many times. Its antigen is still unknown. Unique molecular identifiers were linked by the library to individual cDNA molecules. Study processing details: Sequenced samples showed a median of around 96,000 TCRs each, with counts running from approximately 20,000 to 700,000. TCRdb passed the 5' RACE reads through MiXCR, listing each CDR3 protein once. These V and J calls derive from TCRdb rather than the authors' analysis. The profile shows about 140,000 distinct CDR3 sequences, roughly 4% of them singletons. Trimming took 5 bases from V and 0 from J; bases not matched to a gene: 12. The CDR3 has 17 residues.

The sequence came from a female donor in good health. The rearrangement links TRBV12-3 or TRBV12-4 to TRBJ2-5; 7 nucleotides match TRBD1. The CDR3 DNA reads TGTGCCAGCAGTCGCCTGGGGCAGGGGGAGTACCAAGAGACCCAGTACTTC. Translation gives CASSRLGQGEYQETQYF.